This passage covers 32 T cell receptor beta chains from one sample sequenced in a study of tumor-infiltrating lymphocytes in primary liver carcinoma (dated by TCRdb to the late 2010s). Without any cell sorting, total RNA and DNA were extracted together from about 20-30 mg of bulk tissue using the AllPrep DNA/RNA mini kit. Sequenced on an Illumina HiSeq 2500. TCRbeta-specific cDNA was reverse-transcribed from approximately 500 ng total RNA using a constant-region primer and ProtoScript II reverse transcriptase. TCRbeta libraries were built with three nested multiplex PCR rounds, a slightly modified ARM-PCR procedure. Each of the first two PCR rounds ran for around 9 cycles and used multiplex TRBV1-TRBV30 forward primers together with a Cbeta reverse primer. In-frame beta chains were kept once TCRdb had trimmed the public reads at Q25 with fastp and called clones with MiXCR. A single entry per CDR3 protein holds the most common genes and DNA from its merged rows. This sample has around 56,000 distinct CDR3 sequences in its table, and 65% to 80% of those were observed once. The ten largest clones add up to around 60% of the sample.

The sequenced material came from liver tumor tissue from sampling region 2. The cell subset or site tag for this specimen amounts to: tumor region T2, inferior pole. The receptors shown here come from a man aged 40-49 years with primary liver carcinoma and hepatitis B virus infection.

The chain joins TRBV7-3 to TRBJ2-1; D is possibly TRBD2 (6 bases). This CDR3 has 15 amino acids. V lost 2 bases, J lost 10 bases, and 18 bases lay in between. The germline V gene has CDR1 SGHTA and CDR2 FQGTGA. The CDR3 sequence: CASSLSSAEGREQFF. In DNA form, the CDR3 reads TGTGCCAGCAGCTTATCTAGCGCAGAGGGTAGGGAGCAGTTCTTC.

The J gene is TRBJ1-1, the V gene TRBV2; no clear D. The germline V gene encodes CDR1 SNHLY and CDR2 FYNNEI. The CDR3 is 14 amino acids. V was trimmed by 6 bases and J by 2 bases, leaving 13 bases between them. CDR3 protein: CASRIFGGNTEAFF. DNA of the CDR3: TGTGCCAGCAGGATATTCGGTGGTAACACTGAAGCTTTCTTT.

This clonotype was seen at least ten times. This chain connects TRBV11-1 to TRBJ2-3, with D possibly matching TRBD2 (6 bases). Germline V lookup: CDR1 SGHAT, CDR2 FQDESV (reference sequence). V was pared by 0 bases and J by 0 bases, with 7 bases between. The CDR3 length is 15 residues. The DNA for the CDR3 is TGTGCCAGCAGCTTAGCGGGAGGAAGCACAGATACGCAGTATTTT. As protein: CASSLAGGSTDTQYF.

This clonotype was seen ten or more times. This chain joins TRBV14 and TRBJ2-7; a weak D match, TRBD2 (6 bases). The CDR3 length is 14 residues. The germline V and J ends were trimmed by 1 base and 6 bases, with 13 bases remaining between them. CDR1 is SGHDN, CDR2 FVKESK, per germline. The CDR3 sequence is CASSQVASVGEQYF. As DNA, the CDR3 is TGTGCCAGCAGCCAAGTTGCTAGCGTCGGCGAGCAGTACTTC.

Comments on this clonotype: A junction boundary mismatches the germline segment, possibly from a read error. The gene calls are TRBV11-2 and TRBJ1-2; D is ambiguous. The germline gives CDR1 SGHAT, CDR2 FQNNGV. There are 13 residues in the CDR3. The CDR3 reads CASNLGTNYGYTF. CDR3 coding DNA: TGTGCCAGCAACTTAGGAACTAACTATGGCTACACTTTC.

The J gene is TRBJ2-1, the V gene TRBV11-3; 9 bases fit TRBD1. The germline V gene has CDR1 SGHNT and CDR2 YENEEA. Losses at the gene ends were 7 bases for V and 11 bases for J; bases not matched to a gene: 6. The CDR3 extends over 12 amino acids. CDR3 in DNA: TGTGCCAGCAACGGACAGGGGTCTAAGCAGTTCTTC. Residues: CASNGQGSKQFF. Full variable domain (missing parts from reference TRBV11-3 and TRBJ2-1): EAGVVQSPRYKIIEKKQPVAFWCNPISGHNTLYWYLQNLGQGPELLIRYENEEAVDDSQLPKDRFSAERLKGVDSTLKIQPAELGDSAVYLCASNGQGSKQFFGPGTRLTVL.

On this clonotype: Sequence at one end of the junction differs from germline and may be a read error. This sequence joins TRBV10-3 and TRBJ2-5, with D perhaps matching TRBD1 (6 bases). This CDR3 contains 13 residues. Germline values: CDR1 ENHRY, CDR2 SYGVKD. CDR3 region: CAIRAAPGETRYF. CDR3 nucleotides: TGTGCCATCAGAGCTGCCCCAGGGGAGACCCGGTACTTC.

This clonotype was found once. The rearrangement joins TRBV6-5 to TRBJ2-1; 7 nucleotides align to TRBD2. V was pared by 3 bases and J by 6 bases, with 8 bases of the junction left unmatched. The CDR3 has 15 residues. The V gene's germline CDR1 is MNHEY and CDR2 SVGAGI. The DNA of the CDR3 is TGTGCCAGCAGTTATGGGGCGGGAGACCTCAATGAGCAGTTCTTC. This encodes CASSYGAGDLNEQFF.

A remark on this clonotype: A junction end diverges from the germline sequence, so it may reflect a read error. V is TRBV10-3 and J is TRBJ2-7, with no clear D. This CDR3 has 12 residues. CDR1 and CDR2 (germline): ENHRY, SYGVKD. The CDR3 here is CAISVVGQEQYF. CDR3 sequence (DNA): TGTGCCATCAGTGTAGTCGGGCAAGAGCAATACTTC.

This clonotype was seen a handful of times. Just one base apart from a much larger clone, this may be a read error. J is TRBJ2-1 and V is TRBV11-1; D is unclear. Germline assignment: CDR1 SGHAT and CDR2 FQDESV (reference sequence). The CDR3 has 13 residues. V was trimmed by 5 bases and J by 5 bases, leaving 10 bases between them. The CDR3 nucleotides read TGTGCCAGCAGCGTTGACCTGAACAATGAGCAGTTCTTC. Translating gives CASSVDLNNEQFF.

This clonotype was counted between two and nine times. The chain is built from TRBV4-3 and TRBJ2-1; perhaps TRBD2 as D (6 bases). Germline-derived CDR1 and CDR2 are LGHNA and YSLEER. The CDR3 is made up of 17 amino acids. Trimming cost V 6 bases and J 1 base, with 19 bases left between them. CDR3 residues: CASSPRPPGTSYNEQFF. In DNA, the CDR3 is TGCGCCAGCAGTCCTAGGCCCCCAGGGACTTCCTACAATGAGCAGTTCTTC.

Remarks on this clonotype: One junction end does not reproduce the germline sequence, and a read error may be involved. V gene TRBV29-1 combines with J gene TRBJ1-2, with D maybe TRBD1 (5 bases). Per the germline V gene, CDR1 is SQVTM and CDR2 is ANQGSEA. This CDR3 is built from 18 residues. CDR3 residues: CSVGAPTGTQEANYGYTF. The CDR3 bases are TGCAGCGTTGGGGCACCAACAGGAACTCAAGAGGCTAACTATGGCTACACTTTC. Combining the CDR3 with reference TRBV29-1 and TRBJ1-2 gives the whole variable domain SAVISQKPSRDICQRGTSLTIQCQVDSQVTMMFWYRQQPGQSLTLIATANQGSEATYESGFVIDKFPISRPNLTFSTLTVSNMSPEDSSIYLCSVGAPTGTQEANYGYTFGSGTRLTVV.

V usage is TRBV4-1 and J usage is TRBJ2-7; TRBD2 aligns across 7 bases. Germline V gene sequence: CDR1 MGHRA, CDR2 YSYEKL. There are 16 residues in the CDR3. V lost 2 bases and J lost 4; bases outside the gene matches: 11. The CDR3 is CASSQYLAEQLYEQYF. The CDR3 DNA follows: TGCGCCAGCAGCCAATACCTAGCGGAGCAACTTTACGAGCAGTACTTC.

On this clonotype: One end of the junction fails to match germline, which may point to a read error. This chain joins TRBV12-3 or TRBV12-4 and TRBJ2-2; D may be TRBD1 or TRBD2 (5 bases each). This CDR3 spans 17 amino acids. The CDR3 region is CASSFRPLSTQTGDLFF. Here the CDR3 DNA reads TGTGCCAGCAGTTTCCGGCCACTTTCTACCCAGACCGGGGACCTGTTTTTC.

Worth noting for this clonotype: The junction and the germline gene differ at one end; a read error may be behind it. This chain uses TRBV11-2 with TRBJ2-7, with D unresolved. From germline, CDR1 is SGHAT and CDR2 FQNNGV. This CDR3 region has 15 residues. The CDR3 DNA follows: TGTGTCAGCAGCCTATCTGTGGGAATATTCTACGAGCAGTACTTC. This gives the protein CVSSLSVGIFYEQYF.

About this clonotype: The final CDR3 position lacks the conserved phenylalanine or tryptophan, pointing to a likely read error. The chain is built from TRBV6-5 and TRBJ1-2, with D perhaps TRBD1 (6 bases). The CDR3 has 13 residues. Germline V gives CDR1 MNHEY, CDR2 SVGAGI. The CDR3: CASSYSQGYGYTI. The CDR3 DNA follows: TGCGCCAGCAGTTACTCACAGGGATATGGCTACACCATC.

As to this clonotype: A read error is likely, as this CDR3 ends without the conserved phenylalanine or tryptophan. V is TRBV5-1 and J is TRBJ2-3, with 7 bases matching TRBD1. This CDR3 region has 15 residues. The germline gives CDR1 SGHRS, CDR2 YFSETQ. This chain's CDR3 is CASSLTGLTPDTQYS. CDR3 nucleotides: TGCGCCAGCAGCCTGACAGGGTTGACGCCAGACACGCAGTATTCT.

V gene TRBV11-2 combines with J gene TRBJ2-5; TRBD2 might be the D (6 bases). Per the germline V gene, CDR1 is SGHAT and CDR2 is FQNNGV. There are 16 residues in the CDR3. The CDR3 coding sequence is TGTGTCTGCAGCCAAAGTCCAGGTGGGGGGAAAGAGACCCAGTACTTC. Translation gives CVCSQSPGGGKETQYF.

Of note for this clonotype: A read error may account for a junction end that differs from germline. The V gene is TRBV4-3, the J gene TRBJ2-5, with D hard to call. The CDR3 sequence is 15 residues long. Germline V CDR1 and CDR2: LGHNA, YSLEER. The CDR3 sequence: CASNQEELPSETQYF. DNA of the CDR3: TGCGCCAGCAACCAAGAGGAACTGCCGTCTGAGACCCAGTACTTC.

About this clonotype itself: It is likely a read error, because the conserved phenylalanine at the end of the CDR3 is missing. The DNA is left out, because the CDR3 cannot be placed on it with certainty; the CDR3 is given as TCRdb lists it. This chain joins TRBV6-2 or TRBV6-3 and TRBJ2-7; the table's D call, TRBD2, has no DNA check behind it. Inclusive of both ends, the CDR3 amounts to 14 amino acids. The germline V gene encodes CDR1 MNHEY and CDR2 SVGEGT. The CDR3 region is CASRGTSSSYEEYL.

Of note for this clonotype: Since a much larger clone is just one base distant, this may be a read error. This chain joins TRBV24-1 and TRBJ2-5, with 8 bases aligning to TRBD2. The CDR3 has 16 amino acids. J gave up 3 bases and V 4 bases, and 9 bases lay outside the gene matches. The germline CDR1 and CDR2 sequences are KGHDR and SFDVKD. CDR3: CATSDSVGSGEETQYF. The CDR3 bases are TGTGCCACCAGTGACAGCGTTGGTAGCGGGGAAGAGACCCAGTACTTC.

Of note for this clonotype: This may be a read error: a much more frequent sequence differs by one nucleotide. The gene calls are TRBV5-1 and TRBJ1-1; D is perhaps TRBD1 (6 bases). The germline V gene encodes CDR1 SGHRS and CDR2 YFSETQ. The CDR3 loop spans 14 amino acids. The CDR3 nucleotides read TGCGCCAGCAGCTTGGCCCAGGGGAACTCTGAAGCTTTCTTT. This codes for CASSLAQGNSEAFF.

This clonotype was recorded many times. The V and J genes are TRBV6-2 or TRBV6-3 and TRBJ2-7; D is undetermined. Germline-derived CDR1 and CDR2 are MNHEY and SVGEGT. The CDR3 has 14 amino acids. Trimming removed 2 bases at V and 3 bases at J, with 11 bases between. The CDR3 DNA reads TGTGCCAGCAGTTACGCCCAACAATACTACGAGCAGTACTTC. Encoded protein: CASSYAQQYYEQYF.

A note on this clonotype: Germline and junction disagree at one end, which may indicate a read error. The chain has TRBV6-2 or TRBV6-3 and TRBJ2-7; D not resolved. There are 15 residues in the CDR3. In germline, CDR1 is MNHEY, CDR2 SVGEGT. The CDR3 loop reads CAADAASGPLGEQCF. The CDR3 nucleotides read TGTGCCGCGGACGCAGCCTCCGGCCCCCTTGGCGAGCAGTGCTTC.

There are many counts of this clonotype. The rearrangement joins TRBV7-9 to TRBJ2-5; 7 nucleotides agree with TRBD2. Germline trimming cut 10 bases from V and 4 bases from J; bases unmatched to any gene: 6. Germline CDR1 is SEHNR and CDR2 is FQNEAQ (reference sequence). This CDR3 region has 12 residues. The CDR3 DNA is TGTGCCACCCAGCCTAGCGGAGAGACCCAGTACTTC. Its translation is CATQPSGETQYF.

A note on this clonotype: One end of the junction fails to match germline, which may point to a read error. The chain carries TRBV6-5 and TRBJ2-1, with 7 positions matching TRBD2. Germline V gene data show CDR1 as MNHEY and CDR2 as SVGAGI. CDR3 length equals 15 residues. For the CDR3, the DNA is TGTGCTAGCAGGCGGCTAGCGGAAGAGGGAAATGAGCAGTTCTTC. Its protein product is CASRRLAEEGNEQFF.

The chain combines TRBV29-1 with TRBJ2-2; D remains ambiguous. The CDR3 has 13 residues. V lost 4 bases to trimming and J lost 9 bases, with 15 bases between them. Germline CDR1 and CDR2: SQVTM and ANQGSEA. For the CDR3, the DNA is TGCAGCGTTGCCGGGCAATTAAACAGGGAGCTGTTTTTT. It yields the protein CSVAGQLNRELFF.

This clonotype occurred a few times. A read error may be the cause here, since a much bigger clone is one base away. The J gene is TRBJ2-7, the V gene TRBV11-2; TRBD1 is a possible D gene (5 bases). CDR3 length: 11 amino acids. Germline V gene sequence: CDR1 SGHAT, CDR2 FQNNGV. The CDR3 DNA sequence: TGTGCCAGCACAAAAGGGGTTGAGCGGTACTTC. Protein sequence: CASTKGVERYF. The full variable domain, with the rest looked up from reference TRBV11-2 and TRBJ2-7, is EAGVAQSPRYKIIEKRQSVAFWCNPISGHATLYWYQQILGQGPKLLIQFQNNGVVDDSQLPKDRFSAERLKGVDSTLKIQPAKLEDSAVYLCASTKGVERYFGPGTRLTVT.

To note about this clonotype: The CDR3 ends on some other residue instead of the conserved phenylalanine or tryptophan, so this is likely a read error. V and J are TRBV4-1 and TRBJ2-7, with 7 bases that match TRBD2. This CDR3 has 16 residues. Germline CDR1 MGHRA, CDR2 YSYEKL. The CDR3 protein is CTSSQSLAEPLYEQYL. For the CDR3, the DNA is TGCACTAGCAGCCAATCCCTAGCGGAGCCACTTTACGAGCAGTACCTC.

The chain is built from TRBV6-1 and TRBJ2-7; D is uncertain. Germline assignment: CDR1 MNHNS and CDR2 SASEGT. The CDR3 loop spans 14 amino acids. V lost 1 base to trimming and J lost 2 bases, with 9 bases between them. CDR3 loop: CASSEVSSAYEQYF. The CDR3 region has the DNA TGTGCCAGCAGTGAAGTCAGCAGCGCCTACGAGCAGTACTTC.

Turning to this clonotype: A read error is likely, as this CDR3 ends without the conserved phenylalanine or tryptophan. This sequence joins TRBV12-3 or TRBV12-4 and TRBJ2-3; 7 positions match TRBD1. This CDR3 spans 17 amino acids. CDR3 in amino acids: CACSYRRDSLVTDTQYI. Written as DNA, the CDR3 is TGTGCCTGCAGTTATCGCCGGGACAGTTTAGTTACAGATACGCAGTATATT.

The rearrangement joins TRBV6-1 to TRBJ2-1; maybe TRBD2 (5 bases). CDR3 length equals 16 residues. CDR1 is MNHNS and CDR2 is SASEGT in the germline V gene. Trimming stripped 7 bases from V and 3 bases from J, with 19 bases between. CDR3 loop: CASTPYLNGGYNEQFF. In DNA form, the CDR3 reads TGTGCCAGCACCCCTTATCTTAACGGAGGCTACAATGAGCAGTTCTTC.